The TCR beta chain described here comes from a study of cytomegalovirus exposure and HLA in healthy donors. Trimming shortened V by 0 bases and J by 2 bases, and 7 bases separated the two germline ends. Per germline, CDR1 SGHRS and CDR2 YFSETQ. This CDR3 comprises 14 residues. Clones were sequenced by immunoSEQ multiplex PCR, and TCRdb holds only the in-frame ones, with some missing. In the table there are about 260,000 clones, about 92% of which are singletons. The material sequenced was PBMCs. The receptor was derived from a woman aged 25 to 39 in good health and CMV-seronegative. The chain uses TRBV5-1 and TRBJ2-3; the D is unclear. The CDR3 loop is CASSLGDFTDTQYF. Written as DNA, the CDR3 is TGCGCCAGCAGCTTGGGAGATTTCACAGATACGCAGTATTTT.